Presented here are 17 T cell receptor beta chains from one specimen sequenced in a study of blood T cell repertoires in COVID-19. Method: immunoSEQ multiplex PCR; TCRdb's copy keeps in-frame clones and lacks some. Seen here are 250,000 to 300,000 clones, about 80% observed once, and the top ten hold around 3.5%. Sequenced sample: PBMCs or T cells enriched from blood (not recorded which). All receptors come from a man in his fifties who had recovered from COVID-19.

V usage is TRBV18 and J usage is TRBJ1-3; D is unresolved. The CDR3 runs 16 residues. V was pared by 3 bases and J by 1 base, with 13 bases between. The germline gives CDR1 KGHSH, CDR2 LQKENI. CDR3 nucleotides: TGTGCCAGCTCACCGTCCGGTTCGAGATCTGGAAACACCATATATTTT. Translated: CASSPSGSRSGNTIYF.

This clone was seen a few times. The rearrangement uses TRBV4-1 and TRBJ1-1; possibly TRBD1 for D (6 bases). CDR3 length equals 16 residues. Between the trimmed V and J ends, which lost 4 bases and 1 base, there was a span of 16 bases. The germline V gene has CDR1 MGHRA and CDR2 YSYEKL. Here the CDR3 DNA reads TGCGCCAGCAGCCCCATGGGCGGGGGGGCGAACACTGAAGCTTTCTTT. This translates into CASSPMGGGANTEAFF.

V and J are TRBV14 and TRBJ1-5; 11 bases agree with TRBD1. This CDR3 spans 15 amino acids. Per germline, CDR1 SGHDN and CDR2 FVKESK. The V segment lost 10 bases and the J segment 3 bases; nucleotides outside the gene matches: 8. The chain's CDR3 is CAILRDRGTNQPQHF. The CDR3 DNA reads as TGTGCCATCCTCCGGGACAGGGGGACCAATCAGCCCCAGCATTTT.

This rearrangement joins TRBV9 to TRBJ2-1, with TRBD2 matching 13 bases. With 3 bases clipped from V and 0 bases from J, the junction kept 9 bases outside the gene matches. The CDR3 runs to 19 residues. Germline V gives CDR1 SGDLS, CDR2 YYNGEE. The CDR3 DNA sequence: TGTGCCAGCAGCGGAAGGACTAGCGGGAGTTCACGCTCCTACAATGAGCAGTTCTTC. Encoded protein: CASSGRTSGSSRSYNEQFF.

This clone was found a few times. This rearrangement joins TRBV5-5 to TRBJ2-5, with 7 bases identical to TRBD2. This CDR3 is built from 14 residues. The germline gives CDR1 SGHKS, CDR2 YYEKEE (reference sequence). J was trimmed by 2 bases and V by 4 bases; bases with no gene match: 5. The CDR3: CASSLGTTQETQYF. For the CDR3, the DNA is TGTGCCAGCAGCCTAGGGACTACGCAAGAGACCCAGTACTTC. The whole variable domain, remainder taken from reference TRBV5-5 and TRBJ2-5, is DAGVTQSPTHLIKTRGQQVTLRCSPISGHKSVSWYQQVLGQGPQFIFQYYEKEERGRGNFPDRFSARQFPNYSSELNVNALLLGDSALYLCASSLGTTQETQYFGPGTRLLVL.

The rearrangement joins TRBV7-6 to TRBJ2-2, with a tentative D call TRBD1 (6 bases). Germline V gene data show CDR1 as SGHVS and CDR2 as FNYEAQ. V lost 3 bases to trimming and J lost 4 bases, with 9 bases between them. The CDR3 totals 14 residues. CDR3 protein: CASSLGHFTGELFF. The CDR3 region has the DNA TGTGCCAGCAGCTTGGGACACTTCACCGGGGAGCTGTTTTTT.

This clone turned up a few times. This chain joins TRBV4-2 and TRBJ1-4; 9 bases line up with TRBD1. This CDR3 spans 15 amino acids. CDR1 LGHNA and CDR2 YNFKEQ come from the germline V gene. J gave up 8 bases and V 4 bases, and 8 bases lay outside the gene matches. For the CDR3, the DNA is TGTGCCAGCAGCCCGTCAGGGACAGGGAACGAAAAACTGTTTTTT. Translated: CASSPSGTGNEKLFF.

The V and J genes are TRBV5-1 and TRBJ2-3, with 15 bases matching TRBD2. V lost 4 bases, J lost 5 bases, and 5 bases stayed unmatched. Germline values: CDR1 SGHRS, CDR2 YFSETQ. This CDR3 is built from 16 residues. This CDR3 is CASSPGTSGGLDTQYF. DNA of the CDR3: TGCGCCAGCAGCCCGGGGACTAGCGGGGGGTTAGATACGCAGTATTTT.

The chain joins TRBV18 to TRBJ2-3; tentative D call: TRBD2 (6 bases). Germline lookup yields CDR1 KGHSH and CDR2 LQKENI. V was clipped by 3 bases and J by 1 base, with 14 bases between them. The CDR3 sequence is 16 residues long. The CDR3 spells CASSPSRREGTDTQYF. CDR3 in DNA: TGTGCCAGCTCACCGTCCAGGCGGGAAGGCACAGATACGCAGTATTTT. The full variable domain, completed using reference TRBV18 and TRBJ2-3, is NAGVMQNPRHLVRRRGQEARLRCSPMKGHSHVYWYRQLPEEGLKFMVYLQKENIIDESGMPKERFSAEFPKEGPSILRIQQVVRGDSAAYFCASSPSRREGTDTQYFGPGTRLTVL.

The CDR3 bases are TGTGCCAGCAGCTTAGTAGGGACAGGGGCGTTAGGTGAAAAACTGTTTTTT. It translates to CASSLVGTGALGEKLFF. The rearrangement uses TRBV7-6 and TRBJ1-4; 10 nucleotides align to TRBD1. The junction had 9 bases not matched to a gene; V was cut back by 1 base and J by 7 bases. In germline, CDR1 is SGHVS, CDR2 FNYEAQ. The CDR3 is made up of 17 amino acids.

The genes are TRBV3-1 (or the pseudogene TRBV3-2) and TRBJ2-3; 11 bases fit TRBD2. CDR3 length: 17 residues. Germline V gene lookup returns CDR1 LGHDT and CDR2 YNNKEL (reference sequence). Losses at the gene ends were 2 bases for V and 3 bases for J; bases not matched to a gene: 7. CDR3 coding DNA: TGTGCCAGCAGCCAATACCTAGCGGGGGGCTTTACAGATACGCAGTATTTT. Translating gives CASSQYLAGGFTDTQYF.

The chain recombines TRBV7-2 with TRBJ2-3; tentatively, D is TRBD2 (5 bases). Germline CDR1 is SGHTA and CDR2 is FQGNSA. V lost 1 base and J 3 bases, leaving 17 bases between the germline ends. The CDR3 consists of 17 residues. The DNA for the CDR3 is TGTGCCAGCAGCTTAGTCTTCCCGGGTTCGGGAACAGATACGCAGTATTTT. Translation: CASSLVFPGSGTDTQYF.

The chain combines TRBV7-8 with TRBJ1-5; D possibly corresponds to TRBD1 (5 bases). Germline CDR1 SGHVS, CDR2 FQNEAQ. V was pared by 3 bases and J by 4 bases, with 7 bases between. CDR3 length: 13 residues. Written as DNA, the CDR3 is TGTGCCAGCAGCTTTGCAGGGAATCAGCCCCAGCATTTT. This sequence encodes CASSFAGNQPQHF.

The chain's CDR3 is CASSPPGLSGYNEQFF. The CDR3 coding sequence is TGTGCCAGCTCACCCCCCGGGCTTAGCGGCTACAATGAGCAGTTCTTC. The chain couples TRBV18 to TRBJ2-1, with a tentative D call TRBD2 (6 bases). Germline CDR1 is KGHSH and CDR2 is LQKENI. The CDR3 is made up of 16 amino acids. V was cut by 3 bases and J by 3 bases, with 15 bases left in between.

The V gene is TRBV11-1, the J gene TRBJ1-1, with TRBD1 as a possible D gene (6 bases). Germline assignment: CDR1 SGHAT and CDR2 FQDESV (reference sequence). CDR3 size: 15 residues. The germline V and J ends were trimmed by 4 bases and 7 bases, with 19 bases remaining between them. The CDR3, as DNA: TGTGCCAGCAGCTCATCCAGGGGTTTTAAGGGTGAAGCTTTCTTT. Encoded protein: CASSSSRGFKGEAFF.

V gene TRBV19 combines with J gene TRBJ1-1; TRBD1 aligns across 10 bases. The CDR3 length is 17 residues. The junction had 11 bases not matched to a gene; V was cut back by 7 bases and J by 0 bases. Germline V gene data show CDR1 as LNHDA and CDR2 as SQIVND (reference sequence). This chain's CDR3 is CASTILTGTGVNTEAFF. CDR3 coding DNA: TGTGCCAGTACCATACTAACCGGGACAGGGGTGAACACTGAAGCTTTCTTT.

V is TRBV5-1 and J is TRBJ2-7; 10 nucleotides match TRBD2. Per germline, CDR1 SGHRS and CDR2 YFSETQ. The CDR3 runs to 15 residues. Trimming cost V 0 bases and J 3 bases; bases outside gene matches: 3. CDR3 DNA: TGCGCCAGCAGCTTGGTGACTAGCGGGTACTACGAGCAGTACTTC. Amino acids: CASSLVTSGYYEQYF.